A selection of T cell receptor beta chains follows, all from one sample in a study of cytomegalovirus exposure and HLA in healthy donors. Libraries were prepared by immunoSEQ multiplex PCR; TCRdb keeps only in-frame clonotypes and omits some of them. The profile shows around 150,000 clones, 75% to 85% of them singletons. Sequencing was performed on PBMCs. All receptors derive from a man over 45 in good health and CMV-seropositive. Each CDR3 is given with its conserved first and last residue. Expanded clones are given a class, and other clones once, few, many or no size at all.

v_call	j_call	clone_size	cdr3_aa
TRBV15	TRBJ2-7	-	CATSSRLASYEQYF
TRBV5-1	TRBJ2-5	-	CASSLAGTGVETQYF
TRBV28	TRBJ1-1	-	CASIQGRRNTEAFF
TRBV5-1	TRBJ1-5	-	CATPRRGGGNQPQHF
TRBV20-1	TRBJ2-5	-	CSASRGQTQYF
TRBV4-1	TRBJ2-1	-	CASSTTSYSYNEQFF
TRBV30	TRBJ2-7	-	CAWGATALLGQYF
TRBV19	TRBJ1-2	once	CASSISARGGYTF
TRBV6-1	TRBJ2-3	once	CASSVSGGSTDTQYF
TRBV2	TRBJ1-1	-	CASTGTANTEAFF
TRBV9	TRBJ2-7	-	CASSVGTGTGAYEQYF
TRBV12-5	TRBJ2-1	-	CASGFWTGANNEQFF
TRBV9	TRBJ2-1	few	CASSVDRRSNEQFF
TRBV5-1	TRBJ2-5	-	CASSPTGQGGETQYF
TRBV7-2	TRBJ2-7	-	CASSLSVAGGNEQYF
TRBV7-3	TRBJ2-1	-	CASSLTSAREAEGGPYNEQFF
TRBV6-5	TRBJ2-5	few	CASRRQGGSETQYF
TRBV4-2	TRBJ2-7	once	CASSPILGTVGGTYEQYF
TRBV29-1	-	-	CSVITPGGYEQYF
TRBV5-5	TRBJ2-5	-	CASSFSGTETQYF
TRBV6-5	TRBJ2-1	-	CASSYSRSSYNEQFF
TRBV27	TRBJ2-1	-	CASTSRGLYNEQFF
TRBV7-6	TRBJ2-5	few	CASSLVGTSGMKETQYF
TRBV28	TRBJ1-6	-	CASSSTGTGDNSPLHF
TRBV28	TRBJ2-5	-	CASSFLRVRQETQYF
TRBV13	TRBJ2-7	-	CASSSLSGTYEQYF
TRBV27	TRBJ2-5	-	CASSSPGQTQETQYF
TRBV4-2	TRBJ2-1	-	CASSQDWGQGNGQFF
TRBV15	TRBJ2-3	-	CATSRSRDTQYF
TRBV19	TRBJ2-2	-	CASSIPGFNTGELFF
TRBV30	TRBJ1-1	-	CAWSVTGGNSEAFF
TRBV28	TRBJ2-5	-	CASLQGAETQYF
TRBV7-9	TRBJ1-2	-	CASSLGSGEIYGYTF
TRBV5-4	TRBJ1-2	few	CASSLDRQFYGYTF
TRBV4-2	TRBJ2-7	-	CASSPTAGTSGNYEQYF